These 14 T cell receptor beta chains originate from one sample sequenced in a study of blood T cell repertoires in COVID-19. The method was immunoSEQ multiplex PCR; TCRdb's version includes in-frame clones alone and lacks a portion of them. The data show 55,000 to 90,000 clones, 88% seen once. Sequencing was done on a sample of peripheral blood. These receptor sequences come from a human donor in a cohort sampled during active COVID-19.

DNA of the CDR3: TGTGCCAGCAGCTTGGAAGCGGGTAGCCCCTATGGCTACACCTTC. Its translation: CASSLEAGSPYGYTF. The V and J genes are TRBV5-5 and TRBJ1-2; D unresolved. From germline, CDR1 is SGHKS and CDR2 YYEKEE (reference sequence). The CDR3 consists of 15 residues. The V end was cut by 0 bases, the J end by 4 bases, with 13 bases between.

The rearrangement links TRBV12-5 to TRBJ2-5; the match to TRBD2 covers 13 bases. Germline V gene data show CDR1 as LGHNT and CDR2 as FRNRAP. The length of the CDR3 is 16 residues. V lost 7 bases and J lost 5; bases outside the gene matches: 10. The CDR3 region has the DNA TGTGCTAGTGCGGGACTAGCGGGGAGTTTATTGGAGACCCAGTACTTC. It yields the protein CASAGLAGSLLETQYF.

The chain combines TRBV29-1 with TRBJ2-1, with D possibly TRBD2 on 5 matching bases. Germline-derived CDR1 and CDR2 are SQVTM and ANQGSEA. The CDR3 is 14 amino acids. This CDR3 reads CTTFRVGAYNEQFF. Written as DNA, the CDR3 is TGCACAACCTTCCGAGTGGGAGCCTACAATGAGCAGTTCTTC.

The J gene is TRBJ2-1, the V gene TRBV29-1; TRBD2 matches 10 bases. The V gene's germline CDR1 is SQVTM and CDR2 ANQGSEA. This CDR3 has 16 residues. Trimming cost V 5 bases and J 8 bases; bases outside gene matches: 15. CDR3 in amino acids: CSVNIPDSLAGHEQFF. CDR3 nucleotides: TGCAGCGTTAACATTCCGGATTCACTAGCGGGGCATGAGCAGTTCTTC.

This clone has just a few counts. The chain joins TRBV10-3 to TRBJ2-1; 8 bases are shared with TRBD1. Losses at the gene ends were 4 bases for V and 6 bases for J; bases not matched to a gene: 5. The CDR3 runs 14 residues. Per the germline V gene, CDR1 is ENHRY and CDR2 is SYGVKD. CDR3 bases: TGTGCCATCAGTGTGGACAGGGACGCCAATGAGCAGTTCTTC. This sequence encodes CAISVDRDANEQFF.

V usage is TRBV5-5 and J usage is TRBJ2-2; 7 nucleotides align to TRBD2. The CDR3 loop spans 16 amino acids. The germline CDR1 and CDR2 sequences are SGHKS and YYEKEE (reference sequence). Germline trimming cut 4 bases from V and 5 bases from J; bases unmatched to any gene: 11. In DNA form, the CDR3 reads TGTGCCAGCAGCGGTACGAGCGGGGCACGGACCGGGGAGCTGTTTTTT. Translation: CASSGTSGARTGELFF.

CDR3 protein: CASSGAGTSGGESSYNEQFF. In DNA, the CDR3 is TGTGCCAGCAGTGGGGCCGGGACTAGCGGGGGTGAAAGCTCCTACAATGAGCAGTTCTTC. The genes are TRBV28 and TRBJ2-1, with 14 bases fitting TRBD2. The CDR3 sequence is 20 residues long. The V segment lost 5 bases and the J segment 0 bases; nucleotides outside the gene matches: 12. The germline V gene encodes CDR1 MDHEN and CDR2 SYDVKM.

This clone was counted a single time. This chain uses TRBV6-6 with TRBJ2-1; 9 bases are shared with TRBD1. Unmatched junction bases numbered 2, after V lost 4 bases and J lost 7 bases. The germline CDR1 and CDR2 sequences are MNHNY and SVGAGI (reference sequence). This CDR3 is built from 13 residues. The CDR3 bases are TGTGCCAGCAGTTCACAGGGGGCGAATGAGCAGTTCTTC. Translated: CASSSQGANEQFF.

The CDR3 reads CASSLEGTGTFSWYQETQYF. In DNA, the CDR3 is TGTGCCAGCAGCTTAGAGGGGACAGGGACGTTCTCCTGGTACCAAGAGACCCAGTACTTC. J is TRBJ2-5 and V is TRBV11-2, with TRBD1 matching over 9 bases. The CDR3 is 20 residues long. After removal of 0 bases from V and 0 bases from J, the junction contained 14 bases not matched to a gene. CDR1 is SGHAT, CDR2 FQNNGV, per germline.

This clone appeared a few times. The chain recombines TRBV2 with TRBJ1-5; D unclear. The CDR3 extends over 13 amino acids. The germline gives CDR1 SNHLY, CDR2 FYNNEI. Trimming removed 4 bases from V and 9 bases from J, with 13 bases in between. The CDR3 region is CASSVIDLGPQHF. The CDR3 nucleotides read TGTGCCAGCAGTGTAATCGACCTAGGGCCCCAGCATTTT.

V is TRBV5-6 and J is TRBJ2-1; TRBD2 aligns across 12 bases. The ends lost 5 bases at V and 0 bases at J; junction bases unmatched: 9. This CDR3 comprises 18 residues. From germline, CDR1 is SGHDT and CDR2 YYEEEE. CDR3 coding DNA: TGTGCCAGCAGGGGAGGGACTAGCGGGCGGAGCTCCTACAATGAGCAGTTCTTC. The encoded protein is CASRGGTSGRSSYNEQFF. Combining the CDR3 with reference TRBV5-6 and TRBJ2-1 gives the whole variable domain DAGVTQSPTHLIKTRGQQVTLRCSPKSGHDTVSWYQQALGQGPQFIFQYYEEEERQRGNFPDRFSGHQFPNYSSELNVNALLLGDSALYLCASRGGTSGRSSYNEQFFGPGTRLTVL.

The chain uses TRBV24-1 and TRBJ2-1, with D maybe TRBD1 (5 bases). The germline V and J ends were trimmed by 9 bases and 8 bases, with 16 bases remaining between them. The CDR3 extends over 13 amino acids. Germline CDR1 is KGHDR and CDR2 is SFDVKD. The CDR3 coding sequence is TGTGCCACCCGTAAGGACACTGGCGATGAGCAGTTCTTC. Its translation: CATRKDTGDEQFF.

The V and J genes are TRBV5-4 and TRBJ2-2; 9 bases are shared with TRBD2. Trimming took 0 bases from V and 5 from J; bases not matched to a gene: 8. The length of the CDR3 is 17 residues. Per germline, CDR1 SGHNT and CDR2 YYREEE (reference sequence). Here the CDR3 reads CASSLAGGRAVTGELFF. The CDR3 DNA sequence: TGTGCCAGCAGCTTGGCGGGCGGGAGGGCTGTTACCGGGGAGCTGTTTTTT.

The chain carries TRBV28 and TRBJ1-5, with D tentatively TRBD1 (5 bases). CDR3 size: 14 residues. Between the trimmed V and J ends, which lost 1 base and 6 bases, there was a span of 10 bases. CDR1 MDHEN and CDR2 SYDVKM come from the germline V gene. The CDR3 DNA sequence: TGTGCCAGCAGTTTATTGGAGGGGCGTCAGCCCCAGCATTTT. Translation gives CASSLLEGRQPQHF.